This T cell receptor (beta chain) comes out of a study of cytomegalovirus exposure and HLA in healthy donors. Study background: HLA-typed donors contributed approximately 86 million unique TCRs, which were held in an early data release.

The sample holds one count of this clone. Its specificity is unknown. Study-wide points: Earlier results showed most TCR beta V segments being productive about 87% or about 30% of the time. A missense DCLRE1C variant was associated with V- and J-gene trimming of TCR beta chains in a later analysis, and an independent cohort replicated the association. Across donors, sequencing depth was assumed by presence/absence analyses to be roughly uniform.

Germline values: CDR1 SGDLS, CDR2 YYNGEE. CDR3 length equals 15 residues. Trimming took 3 bases from V and 0 from J, leaving 11 bases between them. With 60 Vbeta and 13 Jbeta primers, the PCR was carried out. Here immunoSEQ multiplex PCR was the method, and the copy in TCRdb shows in-frame clones only, minus some. The sample includes 250,000 to 350,000 clones, 80% seen only once; the top ten take about 0.3%. This receptor was taken from a girl aged 2 to 10 in good health and CMV-seronegative. Sample: PBMCs. The rearrangement uses TRBV9 and TRBJ2-3; the D is unclear. The CDR3 coding sequence is TGTGCCAGCAGCGATGTGGGCCGGAGCACAGATACGCAGTATTTT. Translation gives CASSDVGRSTDTQYF.